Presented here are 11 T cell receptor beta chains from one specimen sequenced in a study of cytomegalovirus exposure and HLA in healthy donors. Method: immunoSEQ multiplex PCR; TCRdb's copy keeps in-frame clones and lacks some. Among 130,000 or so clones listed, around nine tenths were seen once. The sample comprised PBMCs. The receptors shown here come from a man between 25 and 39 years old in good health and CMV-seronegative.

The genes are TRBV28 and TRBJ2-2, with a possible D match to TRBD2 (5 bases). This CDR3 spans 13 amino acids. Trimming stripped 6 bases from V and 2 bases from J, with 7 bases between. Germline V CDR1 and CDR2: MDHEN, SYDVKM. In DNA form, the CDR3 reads TGTGCCAGCAGGGACTCCAACACCGGGGAGCTGTTTTTT. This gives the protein CASRDSNTGELFF.

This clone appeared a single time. CDR3 region: CASSSLGLAVDEQFF. The CDR3 DNA follows: TGCGCCAGCAGCTCCCTGGGACTAGCGGTAGATGAGCAGTTCTTC. The chain couples TRBV5-1 to TRBJ2-1; TRBD2 agrees at 11 bases. V was clipped by 3 bases and J by 8 bases; unmatched bases: 7. The CDR3 is 15 residues long. Germline CDR1 and CDR2: SGHRS and YFSETQ.

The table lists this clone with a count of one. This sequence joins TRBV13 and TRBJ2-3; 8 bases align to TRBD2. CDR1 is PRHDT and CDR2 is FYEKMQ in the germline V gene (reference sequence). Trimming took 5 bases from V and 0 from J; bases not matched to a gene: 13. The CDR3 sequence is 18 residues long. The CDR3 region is CASSLGLAQVTSTDTQYF. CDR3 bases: TGTGCCAGCAGCCTCGGACTAGCCCAAGTTACTAGCACAGATACGCAGTATTTT.

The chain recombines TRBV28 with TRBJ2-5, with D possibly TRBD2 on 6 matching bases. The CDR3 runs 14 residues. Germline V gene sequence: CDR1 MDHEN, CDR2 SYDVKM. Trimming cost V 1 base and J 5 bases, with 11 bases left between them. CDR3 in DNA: TGTGCCAGCAGTTTATCGGGGGAACGGGAGACCCAGTACTTC. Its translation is CASSLSGERETQYF.

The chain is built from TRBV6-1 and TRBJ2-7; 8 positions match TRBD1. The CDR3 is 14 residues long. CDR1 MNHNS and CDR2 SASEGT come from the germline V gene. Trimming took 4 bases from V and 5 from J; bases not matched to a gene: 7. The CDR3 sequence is CASSVGDRGDEQYF. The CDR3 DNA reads TGTGCCAGCAGTGTAGGTGACAGGGGAGACGAGCAGTACTTC.

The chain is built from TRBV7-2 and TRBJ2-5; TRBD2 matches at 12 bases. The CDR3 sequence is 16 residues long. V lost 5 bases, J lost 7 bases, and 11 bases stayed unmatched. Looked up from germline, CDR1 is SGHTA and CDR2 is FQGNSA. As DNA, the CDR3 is TGTGCCAGCAGCCCAGAGACTAGCGGGGGTCTTGTGACCCAGTACTTC. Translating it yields CASSPETSGGLVTQYF.

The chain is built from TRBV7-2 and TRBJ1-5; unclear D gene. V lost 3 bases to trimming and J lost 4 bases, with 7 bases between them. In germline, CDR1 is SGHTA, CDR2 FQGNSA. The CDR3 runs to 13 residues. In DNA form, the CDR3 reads TGTGCCAGCAGCTTCCGCGAGAATCAGCCCCAGCATTTT. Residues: CASSFRENQPQHF.

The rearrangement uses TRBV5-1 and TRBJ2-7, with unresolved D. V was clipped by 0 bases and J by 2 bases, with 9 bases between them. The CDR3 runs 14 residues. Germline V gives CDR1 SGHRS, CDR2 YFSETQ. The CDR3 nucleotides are TGCGCCAGCAGCTTGGGCGTCCTGACCTACGAGCAGTACTTC. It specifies CASSLGVLTYEQYF.

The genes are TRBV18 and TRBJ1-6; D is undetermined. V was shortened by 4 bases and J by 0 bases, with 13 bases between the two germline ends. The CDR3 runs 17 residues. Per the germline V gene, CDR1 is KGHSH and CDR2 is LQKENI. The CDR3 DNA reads TGTGCCAGCTCACAGGAGCTGAACTTCTCCTATAATTCACCCCTCCACTTT. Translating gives CASSQELNFSYNSPLHF.

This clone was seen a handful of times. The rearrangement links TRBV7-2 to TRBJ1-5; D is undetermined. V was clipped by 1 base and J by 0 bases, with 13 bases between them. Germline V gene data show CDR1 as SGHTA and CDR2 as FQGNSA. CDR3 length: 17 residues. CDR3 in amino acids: CASSLVGYYLSNQPQHF. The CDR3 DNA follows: TGTGCCAGCAGCTTAGTAGGTTACTATCTTAGCAATCAGCCCCAGCATTTT.

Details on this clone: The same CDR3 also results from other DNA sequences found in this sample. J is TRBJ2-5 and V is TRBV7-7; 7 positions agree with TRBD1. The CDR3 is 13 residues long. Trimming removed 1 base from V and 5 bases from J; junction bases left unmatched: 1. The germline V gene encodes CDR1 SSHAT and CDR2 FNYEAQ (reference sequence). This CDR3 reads CASSLGRGETQYF. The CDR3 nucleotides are TGTGCCAGCAGCTTAGGCAGGGGGGAGACCCAGTACTTC.